These 12 T cell receptor beta chains were sequenced from one sample in a study of CD8 T cells in Susac syndrome. Random hexamers primed reverse transcription of about 0.45 to 1 ug RNA. TCRdb fed the immunoSEQ multiplex PCR reads into MiXCR, producing one record per CDR3 protein. The table lists about 140,000 distinct CDR3 sequences, around 95% of them singletons, with roughly 0.08% in the top ten. The sample taken for sequencing was CD4+ T cells from PBMCs. All receptors derive from a human donor with Susac syndrome.

The rearrangement links TRBV20-1 to TRBJ1-2, with D unresolved. The CDR3 is made up of 11 amino acids. V was shortened by 3 bases and J by 5 bases, with 7 bases between the two germline ends. From germline, CDR1 is DFQATT and CDR2 SNEGSKA (reference sequence). In DNA, the CDR3 is TGCAGTGCTAGTAAAGAATATGGCTACACCTTC. Its protein product is CSASKEYGYTF.

This sequence joins TRBV6-6 and TRBJ2-7; D is ambiguous. CDR1 and CDR2 (germline): MNHNY, SVGAGI (reference sequence). V lost 2 bases, J lost 4 bases, and 12 bases lay in between. This CDR3 comprises 14 residues. CDR3 residues: CASSYTGPQYEQYF. The CDR3 bases are TGTGCCAGCAGTTACACCGGGCCCCAGTACGAGCAGTACTTC.

V and J are TRBV20-1 and TRBJ2-1, with a possible D match to TRBD2 (6 bases). Deletions cut 6 bases from V and 10 bases from J, with 13 bases between. The CDR3 extends over 11 amino acids. Per the germline V gene, CDR1 is DFQATT and CDR2 is SNEGSKA (reference sequence). The CDR3 nucleotides are TGCAGTGCCCGGGGGTTCGACGAGCAGTTCTTC. Amino acid sequence: CSARGFDEQFF.

The J gene is TRBJ1-1, the V gene TRBV15; D might be TRBD1 (5 bases). This CDR3 comprises 13 residues. Germline V gene data show CDR1 as LNHNV and CDR2 as YYDKDF (reference sequence). V lost 0 bases, J lost 8 bases, and 10 bases lay in between. The chain's CDR3 is CATSREIDSEAFF. The CDR3 DNA follows: TGTGCCACCAGCAGAGAGATTGACAGCGAAGCTTTCTTT.

This chain joins TRBV9 and TRBJ2-2; TRBD1 agrees at 8 bases. With V trimmed by 2 bases and J by 6 bases, 9 bases remained unmatched. CDR3 length: 16 residues. The germline CDR1 and CDR2 sequences are SGDLS and YYNGEE. CDR3 DNA sequence: TGTGCCAGCAGCGTTTCAGGACAGGGTTTTTCCGGGGAGCTGTTTTTT. This sequence encodes CASSVSGQGFSGELFF.

The chain employs TRBV29-1 and TRBJ1-2; 7 nucleotides match TRBD1. Germline CDR1 and CDR2: SQVTM and ANQGSEA. The CDR3 extends over 11 amino acids. V shed 5 bases and J 8 bases; nucleotides not matched to a gene: 5. The CDR3 DNA reads TGCAGCGTTACCACAGGGGCCGGCTACACCTTC. Protein: CSVTTGAGYTF.

This clonotype was counted once. The V gene is TRBV19, the J gene TRBJ2-1, with 12 bases identical to TRBD2. V gave up 8 bases and J gave up 5 bases; unmatched junction bases: 13. Germline CDR1 LNHDA, CDR2 SQIVND (reference sequence). The CDR3 length is 17 residues. This CDR3 reads CASSSGRGEVGNNEQFF. The CDR3 DNA reads TGTGCCAGTTCTAGCGGGAGGGGCGAAGTGGGAAACAATGAGCAGTTCTTC.

This chain connects TRBV20-1 to TRBJ2-1; 7 bases are a match to TRBD2. The V gene's germline CDR1 is DFQATT and CDR2 SNEGSKA (reference sequence). Losses at the gene ends were 4 bases for V and 0 bases for J; bases not matched to a gene: 3. The CDR3 contains 14 residues. The CDR3 spells CSATGGGSYNEQFF. CDR3 bases: TGCAGTGCTACGGGAGGAGGCTCCTACAATGAGCAGTTCTTC.

CDR3 in amino acids: CASRSGTLETQYF. Here the CDR3 DNA reads TGTGCCAGCAGGTCCGGGACCTTGGAGACCCAGTACTTC. V is TRBV5-4 and J is TRBJ2-5; D possibly matches TRBD1 or TRBD2 (5 bases each). Deletions cut 5 bases from V and 5 bases from J, with 13 bases between. The CDR3 is made up of 13 amino acids. Germline CDR1 reads SGHNT; CDR2 reads YYREEE (reference sequence).

The rearrangement joins TRBV18 to TRBJ2-5, with 7 bases lining up with TRBD1. The germline V gene encodes CDR1 KGHSH and CDR2 LQKENI. The CDR3 contains 13 residues. Trimming at V came to 6 bases and at J to 2 bases, leaving 3 bases not matched to a gene. As DNA, the CDR3 is TGTGCCAGCTCGCCGGACAGGCAAGAGACCCAGTACTTC. Translated, it gives CASSPDRQETQYF.

The chain employs TRBV12-3 or TRBV12-4 and TRBJ1-1; D gene uncertain. Between the trimmed V and J ends, which lost 2 bases and 8 bases, there was a span of 9 bases. CDR3 size: 12 residues. The CDR3 DNA reads TGTGCCAGCAGTTTAATCCCTAAAGAAGCTTTCTTT. Translation: CASSLIPKEAFF.

This clonotype was seen only once. The CDR3 nucleotides are TGTGCCAGCACCTCGGAAGGTAGCGGGAGGGCCTTCGATGAGCAGTTCTTC. It yields the protein CASTSEGSGRAFDEQFF. V and J are TRBV5-4 and TRBJ2-1, with 11 bases fitting TRBD2. V gave up 6 bases and J gave up 8 bases; unmatched junction bases: 16. CDR1 and CDR2 (germline): SGHNT, YYREEE (reference sequence). This CDR3 region has 17 residues.